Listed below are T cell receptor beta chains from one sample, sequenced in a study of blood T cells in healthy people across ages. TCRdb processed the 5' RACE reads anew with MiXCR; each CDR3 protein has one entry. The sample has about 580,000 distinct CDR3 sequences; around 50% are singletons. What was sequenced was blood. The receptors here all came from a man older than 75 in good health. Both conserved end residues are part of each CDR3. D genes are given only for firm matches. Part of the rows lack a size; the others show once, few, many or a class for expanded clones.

cdr3_aa: CASRDGASGNTIYF
cdr3_nt: TGTGCCAGCAGAGACGGGGCCTCTGGAAACACCATATATTTT
clone_size: -
j_call: TRBJ1-3
v_call: TRBV6-6
cdr3_length: 14
d_call: -

cdr3_aa: CASSLARENEQYF
cdr3_nt: TGTGCCAGCAGCTTAGCCCGGGAGAATGAGCAGTACTTC
clone_size: -
j_call: TRBJ2-7
v_call: TRBV7-2
cdr3_length: 13
d_call: -

cdr3_aa: CASRRGGNQPQHF
cdr3_nt: TGTGCCAGCAGACGAGGGGGCAATCAGCCCCAGCATTTT
clone_size: few
j_call: TRBJ1-5
v_call: TRBV28
cdr3_length: 13
d_call: -

cdr3_aa: CASSLASLQEQFF
cdr3_nt: TGTGCCAGCAGCTTAGCGTCTTTGCAGGAGCAGTTCTTC
clone_size: -
j_call: TRBJ2-1
v_call: TRBV7-9
cdr3_length: 13
d_call: -

cdr3_aa: CSAGKRVNNEQFF
cdr3_nt: TGCAGTGCCGGGAAACGCGTCAACAATGAGCAGTTCTTC
clone_size: -
j_call: TRBJ2-1
v_call: TRBV20-1
cdr3_length: 13
d_call: -

cdr3_aa: CASSPSPYGYTF
cdr3_nt: TGTGCCAGCAGTCCAAGCCCATATGGCTACACCTTC
clone_size: many
j_call: TRBJ1-2
v_call: TRBV6-6
cdr3_length: 12
d_call: -

cdr3_aa: CSAIGQAYNEQFF
cdr3_nt: TGCAGTGCTATCGGACAGGCCTACAATGAGCAGTTCTTC
clone_size: -
j_call: TRBJ2-1
v_call: TRBV20-1
cdr3_length: 13
d_call: TRBD1

cdr3_aa: CASSNSGGAIPYEQYF
cdr3_nt: TGTGCCAGCAGCAATAGCGGGGGGGCTATCCCCTACGAGCAGTACTTC
clone_size: few
j_call: TRBJ2-7
v_call: TRBV9
cdr3_length: 16
d_call: TRBD2

cdr3_aa: CASSVGQGPRDEQYF
cdr3_nt: TGTGCCAGCAGCGTAGGCCAGGGCCCTAGGGACGAGCAGTACTTC
clone_size: few
j_call: TRBJ2-7
v_call: TRBV9
cdr3_length: 15
d_call: -

cdr3_aa: CASSPRNDLAGGELFF
cdr3_nt: TGTGCCAGCAGTCCCCGGAATGACTTGGCTGGCGGGGAGCTGTTTTTT
clone_size: -
j_call: TRBJ2-2
v_call: TRBV12-3/TRBV12-4
cdr3_length: 16
d_call: -

cdr3_aa: CASSQEEAPRTQYF
cdr3_nt: TGTGCCAGCAGCCAAGAGGAGGCCCCCCGGACCCAGTACTTC
clone_size: -
j_call: TRBJ2-5
v_call: TRBV3-1
cdr3_length: 14
d_call: -

cdr3_aa: CSADSAGRGQDEQFF
cdr3_nt: TGCAGTGCCGACTCCGCGGGGAGGGGGCAGGATGAGCAGTTCTTC
clone_size: -
j_call: TRBJ2-1
v_call: TRBV20-1
cdr3_length: 15
d_call: -

cdr3_aa: CASSLTPDLSTDTQYF
cdr3_nt: TGTGCCAGCAGCTTAACCCCGGACCTGAGCACAGATACGCAGTATTTT
clone_size: -
j_call: TRBJ2-3
v_call: TRBV11-2
cdr3_length: 16
d_call: -

cdr3_aa: CASSYSDDYGYTF
cdr3_nt: TGTGCCAGCAGTTACTCGGACGACTATGGCTACACCTTC
clone_size: -
j_call: TRBJ1-2
v_call: TRBV6-6
cdr3_length: 13
d_call: -

cdr3_aa: CASSMTGGEQFF
cdr3_nt: TGTGCCAGCAGCATGACGGGCGGTGAGCAGTTCTTC
clone_size: -
j_call: TRBJ2-1
v_call: TRBV11-3
cdr3_length: 12
d_call: -

cdr3_aa: CSAPGQAYEQYF
cdr3_nt: TGCAGTGCCCCGGGACAGGCCTACGAGCAGTACTTC
clone_size: few
j_call: TRBJ2-7
v_call: TRBV20-1
cdr3_length: 12
d_call: TRBD1

cdr3_aa: CSVRDGGDTQYF
cdr3_nt: TGCAGCGTTAGAGACGGGGGAGATACGCAGTATTTT
clone_size: few
j_call: TRBJ2-3
v_call: TRBV29-1
cdr3_length: 12
d_call: -